The sequence of this T cell receptor beta chain was determined in a study of CD8 T cells in Susac syndrome. In this sample, this clonotype turned up once. CD8+ and CD4+ T cells taken from blood had their TCR beta sequenced. Bulk CD8+ and CD4+ cells came from magnetic negative isolation; CD8+ TEMRA by FACS. The RNA, about 0.45 to 1 ug, was put through reverse transcription using random hexamers. TCRdb processed the immunoSEQ multiplex PCR reads anew with MiXCR; each CDR3 protein has one entry. This table holds around 270,000 distinct CDR3 sequences, approximately 85% found once. Trimming at V came to 5 bases and at J to 4 bases, leaving 9 bases not matched to a gene. Germline-derived CDR1 and CDR2 are SQVTM and ANQGSEA. The CDR3 sequence is 14 residues long.

This chain joins TRBV29-1 and TRBJ1-1; 8 bases line up with TRBD1. Sequenced sample: CD8+ T cells from PBMCs. This TCR was recovered from a human donor with multiple sclerosis. CDR3: CSVSQGAPGTEAFF. The DNA for the CDR3 is TGCAGCGTTTCCCAGGGGGCGCCGGGCACTGAAGCTTTCTTT.